This is a list of T cell receptor beta chains from one sample in a study of OX40 agonist ivuxolimab in advanced cancers. The method was immunoSEQ multiplex PCR; TCRdb's version includes in-frame clones alone and lacks a portion of them. The table lists 65,000 to 95,000 clones, roughly 88% of them singletons. The sequences come from CD4+ or CD8+ T cells sorted from blood, collected in a trial of the OX40 agonist ivuxolimab. The source is an adult with an advanced solid tumor such as melanoma, head and neck, liver or kidney cancer. CDR3s include the opening cysteine and the closing phenylalanine or tryptophan. D genes are given only for firm matches. Only part of the rows carry a size: once, few, many, or a class if the clone is expanded.

D,V,size,J,DNA,CDR3
NA,TRBV7-9,NA,TRBJ1-6,TGTGCCAGCAGCGCGGACGGGAATTCACCCCTCCACTTT,CASSADGNSPLHF
NA,TRBV30,NA,TRBJ1-1,TGTGCCTGGAGTAGGAAACCCACTGAAGCTTTCTTT,CAWSRKPTEAFF
TRBD1,TRBV5-1,NA,TRBJ2-7,TGCGCCAGCAGCTCAGGACAGGGGTACGAGCAGTACTTC,CASSSGQGYEQYF
NA,TRBV19,NA,TRBJ2-2,TGTGCCACCCGAATTAGGGGAAACGCGAACACCGGGGAGCTGTTTTTT,CATRIRGNANTGELFF
TRBD1,TRBV10-3,NA,TRBJ1-5,TGTGCCATCAGTGACCCTAGGACAGGGGCCGGTCAGCCCCAGCATTTT,CAISDPRTGAGQPQHF
NA,TRBV27,NA,TRBJ1-5,TGTGCCAGCAGTCCCCGGAGGGATCGGGGTCAGCCCCAGCATTTT,CASSPRRDRGQPQHF
TRBD2,TRBV7-2,NA,TRBJ2-7,TGTGCCAGCAGCCCCCCGGGGAGCGGGAGAACTCGCGAGCAGTACTTC,CASSPPGSGRTREQYF
NA,TRBV6-5,few,TRBJ1-1,TGTGCCAGCACCTCCCGGGGAGGGGCTGAAGCTTTCTTT,CASTSRGGAEAFF
TRBD2,TRBV15,NA,TRBJ2-1,TGTGCCACCAGCAGAGGACCCCCCCTAGCGGAAATAAACAATGAGCAGTTCTTC,CATSRGPPLAEINNEQFF
NA,TRBV18,NA,TRBJ1-3,TGTGCCAGCTCACCCCTAGGGGCCAGCCCTGGAAACACCATATATTTT,CASSPLGASPGNTIYF
NA,TRBV19,NA,TRBJ2-7,TGTGCCAGTAGTATAGAGGTGACTAGAACCTACGAGCAGTACTTC,CASSIEVTRTYEQYF
NA,TRBV4-1,NA,TRBJ2-2,TGCGCCAGCAGCCAAGCTTGGGAACTCTCTGGGGGGGAGCTGTTTTTT,CASSQAWELSGGELFF
TRBD1,TRBV5-1,NA,TRBJ2-3,TGCGCCAGCAGCCTGGGGAGGGGACAGGGGGTGACAGATACGCAGTATTTT,CASSLGRGQGVTDTQYF
TRBD2,TRBV6-4,once,TRBJ2-3,TGTGCCAGCAGTGACTCGACTAGCGGGGGGGCAGATACGCAGTATTTT,CASSDSTSGGADTQYF
TRBD2,TRBV5-4,NA,TRBJ2-3,TGTGCCAGCAGCGAAGAGCGGGGGCCACCGATGGATACGCAGTATTTT,CASSEERGPPMDTQYF
NA,TRBV11-2,NA,TRBJ1-2,TGTGCCAGCAGTTCACAGCCTTTCTATGGCTACACCTTC,CASSSQPFYGYTF
NA,TRBV6-5,NA,TRBJ2-7,TGTGCCAGCAGTTACCGGGATCGCAGCGAGCAGTACTTC,CASSYRDRSEQYF
NA,TRBV6-5,NA,TRBJ1-4,TGTGCCAGCAGTTACTTCTTGGGGGGTGAAAAACTGTTTTTT,CASSYFLGGEKLFF
NA,TRBV2,NA,TRBJ1-1,TGTGCCAGCAACATAGGGGGGTTTAACACTGAAGCTTTCTTT,CASNIGGFNTEAFF
NA,TRBV7-3,NA,TRBJ2-1,TGCGCCAGCAGCGACTCAGGAGCAGTATACAATGAGCAGTTCTTC,CASSDSGAVYNEQFF
NA,TRBV6-6,few,TRBJ1-5,TGTGCCAGCAGTTCAATTCAAGGGAATCAGCCCCAGCATTTT,CASSSIQGNQPQHF
NA,TRBV7-9,NA,TRBJ2-7,TGTGCCAGCAGCCCGAAAGGTGGGCCTTACGAGCAGTACTTC,CASSPKGGPYEQYF
NA,TRBV2,NA,TRBJ2-7,TGTGCCAGCCTGACAGAGGCCTACGAGCAGTACTTC,CASLTEAYEQYF
NA,TRBV27,once,TRBJ2-5,TGTGCCAGCAGTTTATTGCGCGACGCCCCTTCCGAGGAGACCCAGTACTTC,CASSLLRDAPSEETQYF
NA,TRBV29-1,NA,TRBJ1-2,TGCAGCGTTGGTATCTGGGACGCAACTAACTATGGCTACACCTTC,CSVGIWDATNYGYTF
TRBD1,TRBV4-1,NA,TRBJ2-7,TGCGCCAGCAGCCAAGGCAGGGGGAGTTCGTGGGAGCAGTACTTC,CASSQGRGSSWEQYF
NA,TRBV4-1,NA,TRBJ2-5,TGCGCCAGCAGCCAGGGACCGGGGGAGACCCAGTACTTC,CASSQGPGETQYF
NA,TRBV6-1,NA,TRBJ2-6,TGTGCCAGCAGTGACCCCCCCCTATCTGGGGCCAACGTCCTGACTTTC,CASSDPPLSGANVLTF
TRBD2,TRBV18,NA,TRBJ2-5,TGTGCCAGCTCCCGAGGACTAGTTCCCGAGACCCAGTACTTC,CASSRGLVPETQYF
TRBD1,TRBV11-1,NA,TRBJ1-2,TGTGCCAGCAGTACCGGGACAGGGGCTGGCTACACCTTC,CASSTGTGAGYTF
TRBD1,TRBV19,once,TRBJ2-3,TGTGCCAGTAGTACCACAGGGGGCCCCACAGATACGCAGTATTTT,CASSTTGGPTDTQYF
NA,TRBV5-4,NA,TRBJ2-3,TGTGCCAGCAGCTTGGGGGGCACCACCACAGATACGCAGTATTTT,CASSLGGTTTDTQYF
NA,TRBV13,NA,TRBJ1-3,TGTGCCAGCAGCCTGCCGAGAAACACCATATATTTT,CASSLPRNTIYF